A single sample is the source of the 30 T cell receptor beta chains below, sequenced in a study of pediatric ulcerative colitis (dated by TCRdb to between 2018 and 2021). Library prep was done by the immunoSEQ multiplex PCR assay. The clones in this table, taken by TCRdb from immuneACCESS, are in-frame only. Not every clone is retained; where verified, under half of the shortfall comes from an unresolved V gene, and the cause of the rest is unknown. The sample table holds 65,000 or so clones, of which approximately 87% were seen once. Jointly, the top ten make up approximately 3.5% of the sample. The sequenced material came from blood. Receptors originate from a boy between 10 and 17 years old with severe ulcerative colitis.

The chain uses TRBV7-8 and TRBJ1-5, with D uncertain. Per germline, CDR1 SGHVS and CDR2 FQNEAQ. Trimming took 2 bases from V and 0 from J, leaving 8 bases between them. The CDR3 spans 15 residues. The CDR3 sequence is CASSLLSRSNQPQHF. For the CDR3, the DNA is TGTGCCAGCAGCTTATTGTCACGTAGCAATCAGCCCCAGCATTTT.

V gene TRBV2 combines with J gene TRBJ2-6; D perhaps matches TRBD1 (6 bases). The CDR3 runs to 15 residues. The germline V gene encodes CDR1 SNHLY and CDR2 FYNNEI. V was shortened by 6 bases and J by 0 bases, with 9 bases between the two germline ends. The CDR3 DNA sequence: TGTGCCAGCAGACGGACAGACTCTGGGGCCAACGTCCTGACTTTC. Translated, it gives CASRRTDSGANVLTF.

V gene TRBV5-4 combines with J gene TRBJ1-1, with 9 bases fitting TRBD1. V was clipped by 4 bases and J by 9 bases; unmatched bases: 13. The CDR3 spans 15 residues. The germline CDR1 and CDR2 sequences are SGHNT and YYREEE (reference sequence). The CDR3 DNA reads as TGTGCCAGCAGCCCGGGGACAGGGCTGTCACATAAAGCTTTCTTT. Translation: CASSPGTGLSHKAFF.

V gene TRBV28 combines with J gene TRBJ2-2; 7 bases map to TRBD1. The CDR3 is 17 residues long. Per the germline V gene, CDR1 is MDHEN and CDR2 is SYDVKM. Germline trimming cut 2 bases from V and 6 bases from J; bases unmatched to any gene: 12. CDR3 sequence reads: CASSLRLWAQGAGELFF. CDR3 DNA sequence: TGTGCCAGCAGTTTAAGGTTGTGGGCCCAGGGGGCCGGGGAGCTGTTTTTT.

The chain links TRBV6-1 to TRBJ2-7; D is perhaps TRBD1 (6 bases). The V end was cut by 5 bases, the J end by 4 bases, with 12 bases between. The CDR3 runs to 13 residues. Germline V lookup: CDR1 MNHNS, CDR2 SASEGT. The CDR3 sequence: CASSPGQSYEQYF. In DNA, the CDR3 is TGTGCCAGCAGTCCGGGACAATCTTACGAGCAGTACTTC.

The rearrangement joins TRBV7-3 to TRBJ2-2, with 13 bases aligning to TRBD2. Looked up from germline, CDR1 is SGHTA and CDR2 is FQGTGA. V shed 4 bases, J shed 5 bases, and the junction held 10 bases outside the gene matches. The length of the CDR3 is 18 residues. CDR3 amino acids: CASSSRSGTSGETGELFF. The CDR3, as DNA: TGTGCCAGCAGCTCCCGTTCCGGGACTAGCGGGGAAACCGGGGAGCTGTTTTTT.

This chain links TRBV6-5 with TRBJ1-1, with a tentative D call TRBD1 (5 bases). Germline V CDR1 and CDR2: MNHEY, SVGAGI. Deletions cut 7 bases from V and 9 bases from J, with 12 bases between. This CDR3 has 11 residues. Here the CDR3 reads CASTWGSKAFF. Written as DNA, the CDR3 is TGTGCCAGCACCTGGGGCTCGAAAGCTTTCTTT.

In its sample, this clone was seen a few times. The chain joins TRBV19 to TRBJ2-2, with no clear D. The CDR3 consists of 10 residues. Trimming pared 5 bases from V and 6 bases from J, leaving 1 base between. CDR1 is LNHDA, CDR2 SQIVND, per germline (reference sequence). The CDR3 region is CASSAGELFF. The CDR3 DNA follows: TGTGCCAGTAGTGCCGGGGAGCTGTTTTTT.

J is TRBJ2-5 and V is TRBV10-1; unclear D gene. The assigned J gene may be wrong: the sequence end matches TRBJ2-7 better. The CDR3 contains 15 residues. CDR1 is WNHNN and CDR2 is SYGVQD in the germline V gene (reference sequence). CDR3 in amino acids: CARLRSTTIFYEQYF. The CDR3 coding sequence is TGCGCCAGACTTCGGTCCACTACCATTTTTTACGAGCAGTACTTC.

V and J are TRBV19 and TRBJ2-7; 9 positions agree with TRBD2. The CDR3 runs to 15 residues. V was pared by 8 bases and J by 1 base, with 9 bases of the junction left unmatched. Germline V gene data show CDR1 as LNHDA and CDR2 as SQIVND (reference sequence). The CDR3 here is CASSIAGEGSYEQYF. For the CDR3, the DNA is TGTGCCAGTTCGATAGCGGGAGAAGGTTCCTACGAGCAGTACTTC.

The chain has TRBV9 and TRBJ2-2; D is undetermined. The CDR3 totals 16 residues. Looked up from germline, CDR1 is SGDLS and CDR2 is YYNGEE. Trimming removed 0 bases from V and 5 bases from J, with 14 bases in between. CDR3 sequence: CASSVGASYRTGELFF. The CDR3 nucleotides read TGTGCCAGCAGCGTAGGGGCTAGTTATCGAACCGGGGAGCTGTTTTTT.

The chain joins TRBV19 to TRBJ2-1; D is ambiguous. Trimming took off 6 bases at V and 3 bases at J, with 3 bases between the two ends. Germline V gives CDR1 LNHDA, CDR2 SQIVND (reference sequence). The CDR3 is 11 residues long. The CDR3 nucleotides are TGTGCCAGTAGCTACTACAATGAGCAGTTCTTC. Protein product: CASSYYNEQFF.

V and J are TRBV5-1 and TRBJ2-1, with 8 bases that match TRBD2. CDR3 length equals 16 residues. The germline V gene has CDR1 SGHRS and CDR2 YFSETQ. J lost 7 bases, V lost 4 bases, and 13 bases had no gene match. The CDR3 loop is CASSPNSGMEENEQFF. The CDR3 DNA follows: TGCGCCAGCAGCCCAAATAGCGGGATGGAAGAGAATGAGCAGTTCTTC.

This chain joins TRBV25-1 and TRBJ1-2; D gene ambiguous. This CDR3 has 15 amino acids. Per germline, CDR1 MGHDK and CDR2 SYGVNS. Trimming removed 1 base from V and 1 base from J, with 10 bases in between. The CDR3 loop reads CASSESTDVNYGYTF. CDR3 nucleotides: TGTGCCAGCAGTGAATCAACGGACGTTAACTATGGCTACACCTTC.

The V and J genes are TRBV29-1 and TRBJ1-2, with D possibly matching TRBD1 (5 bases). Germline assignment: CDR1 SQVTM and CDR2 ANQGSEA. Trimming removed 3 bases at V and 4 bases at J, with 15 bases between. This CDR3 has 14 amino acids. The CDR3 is CSVEGRRYGYGYTF. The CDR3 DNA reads TGCAGCGTTGAGGGACGGCGTTATGGCTATGGCTACACCTTC.

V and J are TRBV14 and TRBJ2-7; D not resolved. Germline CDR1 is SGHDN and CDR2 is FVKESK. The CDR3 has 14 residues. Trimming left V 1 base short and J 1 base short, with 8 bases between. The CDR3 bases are TGTGCCAGCAGCCAAGCGGGTGCTTCCTACGAGCAGTACTTC. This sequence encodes CASSQAGASYEQYF.

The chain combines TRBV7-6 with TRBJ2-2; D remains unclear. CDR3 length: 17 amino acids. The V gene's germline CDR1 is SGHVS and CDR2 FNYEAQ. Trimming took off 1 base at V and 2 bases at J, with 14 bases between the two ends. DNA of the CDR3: TGTGCCAGCAGCTTAGTATGGGCTGCGGCCAACACCGGGGAGCTGTTTTTT. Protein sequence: CASSLVWAAANTGELFF.

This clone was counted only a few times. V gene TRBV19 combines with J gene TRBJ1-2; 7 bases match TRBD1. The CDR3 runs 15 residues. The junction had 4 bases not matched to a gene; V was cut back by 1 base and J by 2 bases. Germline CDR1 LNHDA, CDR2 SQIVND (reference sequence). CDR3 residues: CASSIAKTGNYGYTF. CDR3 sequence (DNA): TGTGCCAGTAGTATAGCCAAGACAGGGAACTATGGCTACACCTTC.

CDR3 residues: CASRYRGANVLTF. For the CDR3, the DNA is TGTGCCAGCCGGTATCGTGGGGCCAACGTCCTGACTTTC. The chain links TRBV6-5 to TRBJ2-6; unclear D gene. The CDR3 length is 13 residues. The V gene lost 8 bases and the J gene lost 3 bases, with 8 bases spanning the gap. From germline, CDR1 is MNHEY and CDR2 SVGAGI.

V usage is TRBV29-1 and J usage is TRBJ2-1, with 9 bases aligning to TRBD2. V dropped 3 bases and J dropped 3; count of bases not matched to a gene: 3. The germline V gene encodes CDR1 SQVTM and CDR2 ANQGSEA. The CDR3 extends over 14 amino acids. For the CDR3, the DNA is TGCAGCGTTGAGCCTAGCGGGGACTACAATGAGCAGTTCTTC. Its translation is CSVEPSGDYNEQFF.

CDR3 nucleotides: TGTGCCAGCAGCTTTTATGGGGAGGACACTGAAGCTTTCTTT. This codes for CASSFYGEDTEAFF. The V gene is TRBV5-6, the J gene TRBJ1-1; D remains ambiguous. CDR1 and CDR2 from the germline V gene are SGHDT and YYEEEE. Between the trimmed V and J ends, which lost 2 bases and 3 bases, there was a span of 11 bases. CDR3 length: 14 residues.

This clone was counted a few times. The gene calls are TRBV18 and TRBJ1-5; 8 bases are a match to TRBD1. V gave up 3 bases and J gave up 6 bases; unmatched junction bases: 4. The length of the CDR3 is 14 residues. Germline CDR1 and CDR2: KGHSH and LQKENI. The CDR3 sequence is CASSPDREGQPQHF. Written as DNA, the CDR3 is TGTGCCAGCTCACCGGACAGGGAAGGTCAGCCCCAGCATTTT.

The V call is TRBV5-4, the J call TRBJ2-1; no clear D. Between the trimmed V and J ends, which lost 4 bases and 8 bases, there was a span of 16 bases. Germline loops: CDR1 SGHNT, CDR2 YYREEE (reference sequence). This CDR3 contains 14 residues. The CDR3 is CASSLISLVDEQFF. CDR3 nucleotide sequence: TGTGCCAGCAGCCTCATCTCCCTCGTGGATGAGCAGTTCTTC. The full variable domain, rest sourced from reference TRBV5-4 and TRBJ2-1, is ETGVTQSPTHLIKTRGQQVTLRCSSQSGHNTVSWYQQALGQGPQFIFQYYREEENGRGNFPPRFSGLQFPNYSSELNVNALELDDSALYLCASSLISLVDEQFFGPGTRLTVL.

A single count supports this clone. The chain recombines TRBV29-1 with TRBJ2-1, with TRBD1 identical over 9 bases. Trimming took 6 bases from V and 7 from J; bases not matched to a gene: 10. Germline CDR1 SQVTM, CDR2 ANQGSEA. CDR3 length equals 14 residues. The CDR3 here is CSVIKVDRGNEQFF. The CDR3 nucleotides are TGCAGCGTCATAAAAGTTGACAGGGGGAATGAGCAGTTCTTC.

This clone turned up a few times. The CDR3 DNA follows: TGTGCCAGCAGCCACCGGGACAGACACTGGGAGCAGTACTTC. It is translated as CASSHRDRHWEQYF. The V and J genes are TRBV7-9 and TRBJ2-7; TRBD1 matches 7 bases. V trimming: 5 bases; J trimming: 7 bases; junction bases outside the gene matches: 11. Per germline, CDR1 SEHNR and CDR2 FQNEAQ (reference sequence). CDR3 length: 14 residues.

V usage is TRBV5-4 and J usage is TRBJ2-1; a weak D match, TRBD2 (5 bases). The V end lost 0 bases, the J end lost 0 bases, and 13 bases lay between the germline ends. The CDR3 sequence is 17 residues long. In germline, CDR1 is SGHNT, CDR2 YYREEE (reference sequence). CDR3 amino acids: CASSLGGLVSSYNEQFF. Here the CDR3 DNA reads TGTGCCAGCAGCTTGGGAGGACTCGTTAGCTCCTACAATGAGCAGTTCTTC.

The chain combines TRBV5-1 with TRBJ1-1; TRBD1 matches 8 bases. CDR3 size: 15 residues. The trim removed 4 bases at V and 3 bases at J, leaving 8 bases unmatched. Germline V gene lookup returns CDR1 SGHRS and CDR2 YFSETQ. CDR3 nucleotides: TGCGCCAGCAGCGTCCGAACAGGGGGGGACACTGAAGCTTTCTTT. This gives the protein CASSVRTGGDTEAFF.

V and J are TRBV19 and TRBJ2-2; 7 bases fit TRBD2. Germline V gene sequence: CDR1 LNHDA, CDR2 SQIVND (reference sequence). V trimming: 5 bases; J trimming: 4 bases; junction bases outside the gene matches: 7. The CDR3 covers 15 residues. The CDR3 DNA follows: TGTGCCAGTAGTCTCCCGGGGGGATTCACCGGGGAGCTGTTTTTT. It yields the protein CASSLPGGFTGELFF. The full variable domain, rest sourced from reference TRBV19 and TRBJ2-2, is DGGITQSPKYLFRKEGQNVTLSCEQNLNHDAMYWYRQDPGQGLRLIYYSQIVNDFQKGDIAEGYSVSREKKESFPLTVTSAQKNPTAFYLCASSLPGGFTGELFFGEGSRLTVL.

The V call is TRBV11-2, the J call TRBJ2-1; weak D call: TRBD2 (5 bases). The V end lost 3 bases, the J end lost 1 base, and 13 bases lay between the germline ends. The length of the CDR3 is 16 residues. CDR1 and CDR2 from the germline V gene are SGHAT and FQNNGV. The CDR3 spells CASSLRALMSYNEQFF. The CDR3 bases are TGTGCCAGCAGCTTGCGGGCTCTAATGTCCTACAATGAGCAGTTCTTC.

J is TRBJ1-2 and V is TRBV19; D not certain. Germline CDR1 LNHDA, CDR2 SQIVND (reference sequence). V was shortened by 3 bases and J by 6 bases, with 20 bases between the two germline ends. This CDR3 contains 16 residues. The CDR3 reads CASSIWVSSGLNGYTF. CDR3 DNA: TGTGCCAGTAGTATTTGGGTGTCGTCCGGGCTCAATGGCTACACCTTC.